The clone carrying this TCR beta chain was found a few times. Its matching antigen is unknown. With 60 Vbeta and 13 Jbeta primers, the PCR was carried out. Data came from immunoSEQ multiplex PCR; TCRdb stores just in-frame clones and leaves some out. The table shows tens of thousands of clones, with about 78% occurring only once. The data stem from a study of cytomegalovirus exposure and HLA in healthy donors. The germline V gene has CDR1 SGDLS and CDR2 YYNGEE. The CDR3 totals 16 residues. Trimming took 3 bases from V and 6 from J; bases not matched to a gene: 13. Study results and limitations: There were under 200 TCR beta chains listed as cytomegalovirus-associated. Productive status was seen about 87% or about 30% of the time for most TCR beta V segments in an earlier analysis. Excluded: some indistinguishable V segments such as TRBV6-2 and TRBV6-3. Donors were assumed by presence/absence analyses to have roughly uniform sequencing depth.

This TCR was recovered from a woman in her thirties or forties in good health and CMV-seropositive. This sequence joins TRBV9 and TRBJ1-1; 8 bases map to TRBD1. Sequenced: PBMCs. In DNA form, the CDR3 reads TGTGCCAGCAGCGCCGCGCCGGACAGGGCAAGGGCTGAAGCTTTCTTT. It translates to CASSAAPDRARAEAFF. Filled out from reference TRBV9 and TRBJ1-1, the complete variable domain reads DSGVTQTPKHLITATGQRVTLRCSPRSGDLSVYWYQQSLDQGLQFLIQYYNGEERAKGNILERFSAQQFPDLHSELNLSSLELGDSALYFCASSAAPDRARAEAFFGQGTRLTVV.